Below, 2 T cell receptor beta chains from the same sample are listed, as sequenced in a study of blood T cell repertoires in COVID-19. Assay: immunoSEQ multiplex PCR; the TCRdb copy retains only in-frame clones and omits some. The table shows some 30,000 clones, with roughly 91% occurring only once. The specimen was peripheral blood. Receptors originate from a man in his 70s with active COVID-19.

The chain has TRBV10-3 and TRBJ1-5; 7 bases are a match to TRBD1. V gave up 10 bases and J gave up 4 bases; unmatched junction bases: 7. Per germline, CDR1 ENHRY and CDR2 SYGVKD. This CDR3 has 13 amino acids. CDR3 loop: CATRGQINQPQHF. DNA for the CDR3: TGTGCCACTAGGGGGCAGATTAATCAGCCCCAGCATTTT.

The chain links TRBV4-3 to TRBJ2-1; weak D call: TRBD2 (6 bases). Per germline, CDR1 LGHNA and CDR2 YSLEER. V shed 0 bases and J shed 4 bases, with 13 bases lying between them. This CDR3 spans 16 amino acids. The CDR3 protein is CASSQDPGRSYNEQFF. For the CDR3, the DNA is TGCGCCAGCAGCCAAGATCCCGGGAGATCTTACAATGAGCAGTTCTTC.